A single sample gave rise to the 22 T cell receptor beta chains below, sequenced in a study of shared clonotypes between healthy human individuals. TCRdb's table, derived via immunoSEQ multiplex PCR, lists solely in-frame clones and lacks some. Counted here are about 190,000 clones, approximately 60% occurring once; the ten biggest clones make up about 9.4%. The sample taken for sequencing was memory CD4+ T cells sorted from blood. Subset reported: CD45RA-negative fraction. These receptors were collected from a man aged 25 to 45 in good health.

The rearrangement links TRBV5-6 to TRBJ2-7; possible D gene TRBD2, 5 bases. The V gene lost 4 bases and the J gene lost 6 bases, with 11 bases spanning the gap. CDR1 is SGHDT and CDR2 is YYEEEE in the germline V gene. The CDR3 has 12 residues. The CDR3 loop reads CASSLDFFEQYF. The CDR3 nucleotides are TGTGCCAGCAGCCTGGACTTCTTCGAGCAGTACTTC. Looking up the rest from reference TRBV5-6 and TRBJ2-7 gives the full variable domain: DAGVTQSPTHLIKTRGQQVTLRCSPKSGHDTVSWYQQALGQGPQFIFQYYEEEERQRGNFPDRFSGHQFPNYSSELNVNALLLGDSALYLCASSLDFFEQYFGPGTRLTVT.

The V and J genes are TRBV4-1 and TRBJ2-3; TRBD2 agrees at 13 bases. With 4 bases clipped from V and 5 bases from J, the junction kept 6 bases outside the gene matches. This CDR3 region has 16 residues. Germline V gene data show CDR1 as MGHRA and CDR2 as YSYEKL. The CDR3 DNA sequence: TGCGCCAGCAGCCTTACTAGCGGGAGGGCAAGAGATACGCAGTATTTT. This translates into CASSLTSGRARDTQYF.

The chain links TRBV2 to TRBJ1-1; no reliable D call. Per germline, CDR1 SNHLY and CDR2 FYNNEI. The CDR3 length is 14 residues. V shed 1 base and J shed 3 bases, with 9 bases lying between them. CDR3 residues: CASSEGDSDTEAFF. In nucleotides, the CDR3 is TGTGCCAGCAGTGAAGGGGATTCGGACACTGAAGCTTTCTTT.

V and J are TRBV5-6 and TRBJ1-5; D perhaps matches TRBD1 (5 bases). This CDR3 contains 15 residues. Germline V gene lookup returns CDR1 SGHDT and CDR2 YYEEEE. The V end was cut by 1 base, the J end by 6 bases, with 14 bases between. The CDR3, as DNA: TGTGCCAGCAGCTTGTCCCATACAGGCGGTCAGCCCCAGCATTTT. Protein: CASSLSHTGGQPQHF.

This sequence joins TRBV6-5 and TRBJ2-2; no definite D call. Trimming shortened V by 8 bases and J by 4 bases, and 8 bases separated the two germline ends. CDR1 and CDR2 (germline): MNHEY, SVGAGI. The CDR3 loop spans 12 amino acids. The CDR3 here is CASGMTTGELFF. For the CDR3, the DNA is TGTGCCAGCGGAATGACCACCGGGGAGCTGTTTTTT.

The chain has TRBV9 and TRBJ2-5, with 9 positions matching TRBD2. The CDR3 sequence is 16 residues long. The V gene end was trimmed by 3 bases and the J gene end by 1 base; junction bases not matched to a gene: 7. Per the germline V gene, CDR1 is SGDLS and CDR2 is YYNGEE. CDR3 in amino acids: CASSASPTSGQETQYF. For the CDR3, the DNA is TGTGCCAGCAGCGCCTCCCCGACTAGCGGCCAAGAGACCCAGTACTTC.

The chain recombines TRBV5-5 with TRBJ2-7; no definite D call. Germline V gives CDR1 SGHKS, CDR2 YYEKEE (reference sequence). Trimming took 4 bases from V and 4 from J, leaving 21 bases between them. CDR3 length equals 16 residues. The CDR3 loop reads CASSPTDSQNPYEQYF. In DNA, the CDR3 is TGTGCCAGCAGCCCCACCGATTCCCAGAACCCATACGAGCAGTACTTC.

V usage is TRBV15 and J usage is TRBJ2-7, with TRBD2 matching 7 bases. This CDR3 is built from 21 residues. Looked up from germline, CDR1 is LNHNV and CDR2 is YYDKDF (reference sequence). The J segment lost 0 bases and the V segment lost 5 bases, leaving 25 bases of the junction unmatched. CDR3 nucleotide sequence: TGTGCCACCAGCCCAAACCGGGGTGTGAGGGGAAAAGCGGGATACTCCTACGAGCAGTACTTC. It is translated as CATSPNRGVRGKAGYSYEQYF.

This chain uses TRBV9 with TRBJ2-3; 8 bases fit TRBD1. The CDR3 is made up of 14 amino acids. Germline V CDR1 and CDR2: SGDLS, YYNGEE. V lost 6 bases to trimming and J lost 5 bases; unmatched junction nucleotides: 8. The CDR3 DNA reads TGTGCCAGCAACCCAGGACAGGGATTAGATACGCAGTATTTT. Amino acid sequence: CASNPGQGLDTQYF. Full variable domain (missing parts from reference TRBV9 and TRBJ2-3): DSGVTQTPKHLITATGQRVTLRCSPRSGDLSVYWYQQSLDQGLQFLIQYYNGEERAKGNILERFSAQQFPDLHSELNLSSLELGDSALYFCASNPGQGLDTQYFGPGTRLTVL.

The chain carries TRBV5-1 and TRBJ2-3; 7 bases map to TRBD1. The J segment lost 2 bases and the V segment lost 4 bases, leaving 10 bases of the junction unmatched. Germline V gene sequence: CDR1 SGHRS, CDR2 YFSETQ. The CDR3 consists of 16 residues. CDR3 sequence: CASSLDRPSLTDTQYF. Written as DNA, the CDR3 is TGCGCCAGCAGCCTGGACAGGCCTAGCCTCACAGATACGCAGTATTTT.

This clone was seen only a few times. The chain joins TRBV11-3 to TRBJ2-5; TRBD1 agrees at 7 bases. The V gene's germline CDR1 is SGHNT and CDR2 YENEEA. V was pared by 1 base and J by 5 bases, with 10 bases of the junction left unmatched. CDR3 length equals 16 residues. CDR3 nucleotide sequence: TGTGCCAGCAGCTTAGTACGACAGGGTTCTCTGGAGACCCAGTACTTC. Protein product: CASSLVRQGSLETQYF.

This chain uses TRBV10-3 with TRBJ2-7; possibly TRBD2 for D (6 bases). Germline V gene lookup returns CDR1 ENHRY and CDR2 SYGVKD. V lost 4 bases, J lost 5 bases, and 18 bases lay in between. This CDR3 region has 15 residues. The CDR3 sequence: CAISVFSGSTNEQYF. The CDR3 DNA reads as TGTGCCATCAGTGTTTTTAGCGGATCGACCAACGAGCAGTACTTC.

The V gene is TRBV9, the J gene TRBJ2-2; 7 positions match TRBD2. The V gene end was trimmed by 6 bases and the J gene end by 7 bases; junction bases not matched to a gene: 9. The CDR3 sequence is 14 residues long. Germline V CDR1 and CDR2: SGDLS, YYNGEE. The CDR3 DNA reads TGTGCCAGCACCCCAGGAAGCGGGGACGGGGAGCTGTTTTTT. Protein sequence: CASTPGSGDGELFF.

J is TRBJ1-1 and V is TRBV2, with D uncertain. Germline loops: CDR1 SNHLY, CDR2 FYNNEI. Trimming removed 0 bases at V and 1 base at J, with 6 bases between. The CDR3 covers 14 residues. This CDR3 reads CASSEADSNTEAFF. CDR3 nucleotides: TGTGCCAGCAGTGAAGCGGACTCGAACACTGAAGCTTTCTTT.

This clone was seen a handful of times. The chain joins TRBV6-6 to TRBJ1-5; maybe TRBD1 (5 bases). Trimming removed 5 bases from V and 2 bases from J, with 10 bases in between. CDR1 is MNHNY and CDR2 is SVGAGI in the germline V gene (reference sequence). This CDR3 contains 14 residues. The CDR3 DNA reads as TGTGCCAGCAGTAAGGGGTTTGGCAATCAGCCCCAGCATTTT. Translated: CASSKGFGNQPQHF.

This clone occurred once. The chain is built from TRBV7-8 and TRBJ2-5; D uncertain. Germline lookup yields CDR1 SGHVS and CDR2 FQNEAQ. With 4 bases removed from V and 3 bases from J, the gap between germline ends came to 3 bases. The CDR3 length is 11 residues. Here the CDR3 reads CASSSKETQYF. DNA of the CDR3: TGTGCCAGCAGCTCGAAAGAGACCCAGTACTTC.

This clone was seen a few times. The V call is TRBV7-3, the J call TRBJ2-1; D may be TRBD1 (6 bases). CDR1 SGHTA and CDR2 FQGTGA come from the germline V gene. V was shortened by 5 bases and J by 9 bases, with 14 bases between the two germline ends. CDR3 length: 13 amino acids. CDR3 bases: TGTGCCAGCAGCGACATCGGGACAATTGAGCAGTTCTTC. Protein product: CASSDIGTIEQFF.

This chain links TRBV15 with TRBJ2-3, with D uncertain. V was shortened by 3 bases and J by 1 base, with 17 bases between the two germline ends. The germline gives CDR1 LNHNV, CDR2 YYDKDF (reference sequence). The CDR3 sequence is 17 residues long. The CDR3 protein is CATSRDPSHRRTDTQYF. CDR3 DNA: TGTGCCACCAGCAGGGACCCCAGCCATAGGCGCACAGATACGCAGTATTTT.

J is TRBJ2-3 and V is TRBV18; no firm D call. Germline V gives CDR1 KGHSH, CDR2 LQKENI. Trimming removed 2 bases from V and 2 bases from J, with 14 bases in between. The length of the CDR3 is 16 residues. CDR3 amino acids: CASSPLPIPLTDTQYF. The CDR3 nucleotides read TGTGCCAGCTCACCATTACCGATCCCCCTCACAGATACGCAGTATTTT.

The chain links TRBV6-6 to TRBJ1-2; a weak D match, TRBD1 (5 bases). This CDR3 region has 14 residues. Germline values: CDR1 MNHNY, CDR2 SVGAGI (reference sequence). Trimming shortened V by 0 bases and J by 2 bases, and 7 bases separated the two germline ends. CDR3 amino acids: CASSYSGGNYGYTF. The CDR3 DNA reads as TGTGCCAGCAGTTACTCCGGGGGGAACTATGGCTACACCTTC.

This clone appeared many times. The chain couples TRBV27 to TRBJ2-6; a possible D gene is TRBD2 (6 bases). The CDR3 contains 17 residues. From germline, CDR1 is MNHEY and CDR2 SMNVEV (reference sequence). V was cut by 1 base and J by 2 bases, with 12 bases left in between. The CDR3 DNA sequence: TGTGCCAGCAGTTTATTTGGCGGGACGGCTGGGGCCAACGTCCTGACTTTC. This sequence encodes CASSLFGGTAGANVLTF.

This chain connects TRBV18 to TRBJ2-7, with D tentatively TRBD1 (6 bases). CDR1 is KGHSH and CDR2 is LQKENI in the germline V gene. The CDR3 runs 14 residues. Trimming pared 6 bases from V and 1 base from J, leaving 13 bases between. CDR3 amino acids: CASSDARGSYEQYF. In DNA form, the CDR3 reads TGTGCCAGCTCCGACGCCAGGGGTTCCTACGAGCAGTACTTC.